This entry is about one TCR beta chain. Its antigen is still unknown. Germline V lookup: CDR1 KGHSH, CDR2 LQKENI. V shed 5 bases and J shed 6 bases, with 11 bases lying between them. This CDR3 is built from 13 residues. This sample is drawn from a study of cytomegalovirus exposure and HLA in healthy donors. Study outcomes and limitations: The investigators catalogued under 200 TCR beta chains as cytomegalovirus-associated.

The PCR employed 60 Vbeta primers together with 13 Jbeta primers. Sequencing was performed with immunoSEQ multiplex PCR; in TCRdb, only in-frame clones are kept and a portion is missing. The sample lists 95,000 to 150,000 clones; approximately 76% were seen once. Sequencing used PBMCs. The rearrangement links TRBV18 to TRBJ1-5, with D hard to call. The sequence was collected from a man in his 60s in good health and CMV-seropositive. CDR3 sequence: CASSEVGGQPQHF. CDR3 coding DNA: TGTGCCAGCTCAGAAGTTGGAGGTCAGCCCCAGCATTTT.